This TCR beta chain was documented in a study of naive and memory T cell subsets. An oligonucleotide containing a UMI was ligated to the 3' end of TCR cDNA. The SP2 primer and nested alpha and beta constant region primers amplified ligated cDNA in four rounds. Reverse transcription of blood and skin TCR RNA was primed at alpha and beta constant regions. TCRdb re-analysed the 5' RACE reads in MiXCR, keeping a single row per CDR3 protein. The sample carries roughly 62,000 distinct CDR3 sequences, 7.2% recorded once. Broader study findings: TCR transcript changes with activation or differentiation may affect this RNA method.

This clonotype was picked up a small number of times. Its antigen is not identified. The V and J ends lost 4 bases and 6 bases, in that order; junction bases with no gene match: 19. This CDR3 comprises 19 residues. From germline, CDR1 is SGHAT and CDR2 FQNNGV. The chain employs TRBV11-2 and TRBJ2-1; TRBD2 matches at 9 bases. The sequence was obtained from a male donor in good health. Here the CDR3 reads CASSSYGGGGLAYLNEQFF. DNA of the CDR3: TGTGCCAGCAGCTCTTACGGGGGTGGAGGACTAGCGTACCTCAATGAGCAGTTCTTC.